This T cell receptor (beta chain) was identified in a study of blood T cell repertoires in COVID-19. Trimming shortened V by 5 bases and J by 1 base, and 15 bases separated the two germline ends. Germline loops: CDR1 SEHNR, CDR2 FQNEAQ (reference sequence). The CDR3 is 15 amino acids. TCRdb's copy holds only in-frame clones and misses some; the assay was immunoSEQ multiplex PCR. The sample shows about 130,000 clones, about 86% of them seen only once. The rearrangement links TRBV7-9 to TRBJ2-7; D may be TRBD2 (5 bases). The receptor was isolated from a woman aged 50 to 60 who had recovered from COVID-19. What was sequenced was PBMCs or T cells enriched from blood (not recorded which). The CDR3 sequence is CASSPWEMVSYEQYF. DNA for the CDR3: TGTGCCAGCAGCCCGTGGGAGATGGTATCCTACGAGCAGTACTTC.